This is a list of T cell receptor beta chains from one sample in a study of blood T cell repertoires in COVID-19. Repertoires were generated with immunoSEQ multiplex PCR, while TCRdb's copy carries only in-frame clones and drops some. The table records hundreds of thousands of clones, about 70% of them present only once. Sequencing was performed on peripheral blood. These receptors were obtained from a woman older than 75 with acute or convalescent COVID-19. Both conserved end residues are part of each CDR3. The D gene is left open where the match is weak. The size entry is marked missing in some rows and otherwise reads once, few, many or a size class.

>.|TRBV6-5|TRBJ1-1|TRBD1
TGTGCCAGCAGGGAGCGGGACAGGGGAGGCACTGAAGCTTTCTTT
CASRERDRGGTEAFF
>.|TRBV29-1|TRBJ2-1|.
TGCAGCGTTGAAGTCAGTTCCGATGAGCAGTTCTTC
CSVEVSSDEQFF
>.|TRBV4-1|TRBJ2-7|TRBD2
TGCGCCAGCAGCCACGGCGCTAGCGGGAGGGGCGAGCAGTACTTC
CASSHGASGRGEQYF
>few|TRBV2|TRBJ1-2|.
TGTGCCAGCAGTGCTTCACAGGTAGCTAACTATGGCTACACCTTC
CASSASQVANYGYTF
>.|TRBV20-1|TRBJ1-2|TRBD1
TGCAGTGCTAGTTTGGCTCGACAGGGAAACTATGGCTACACCTTC
CSASLARQGNYGYTF
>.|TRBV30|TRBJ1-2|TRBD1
TGTGCCTGGACTCGAGGACAGGGTAACTATGGCTACACCTTC
CAWTRGQGNYGYTF
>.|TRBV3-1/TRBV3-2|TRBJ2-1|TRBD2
TGTGCCAGCAGCCAAAGGCTAGCGGGATCCCTACCTCCGGGTGAGCAGTTCTTC
CASSQRLAGSLPPGEQFF
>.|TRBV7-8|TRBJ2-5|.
TGTGCCAGCAGCTGGACGGGCGGGATTCAAGAGACCCAGTACTTC
CASSWTGGIQETQYF
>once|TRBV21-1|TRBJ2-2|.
TGTGCCAGCAGCAAAGCTCTCAAGTGCGGAAACACCGGGGAGCTGTTTTTT
CASSKALKCGNTGELFF
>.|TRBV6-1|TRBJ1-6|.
TGTGCCAGCAGTGATGGCAGGGCGCCTTCTAATTCACCCCTCCACTTT
CASSDGRAPSNSPLHF